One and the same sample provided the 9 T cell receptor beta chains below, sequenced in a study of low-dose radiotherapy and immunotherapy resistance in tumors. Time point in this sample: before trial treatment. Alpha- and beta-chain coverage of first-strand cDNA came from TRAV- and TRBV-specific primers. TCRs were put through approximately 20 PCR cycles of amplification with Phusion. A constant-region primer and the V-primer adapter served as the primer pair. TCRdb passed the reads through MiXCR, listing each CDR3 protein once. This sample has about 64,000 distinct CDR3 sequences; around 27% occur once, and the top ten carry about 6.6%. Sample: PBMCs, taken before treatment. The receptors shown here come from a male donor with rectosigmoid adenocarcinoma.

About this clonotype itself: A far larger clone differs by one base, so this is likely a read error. The CDR3 loop is CASSLGQRYEQFF. The DNA for the CDR3 is TGTGCCAGCAGCTTAGGACAGAGATACGAGCAGTTCTTC. V gene TRBV7-2 combines with J gene TRBJ2-1; D perhaps matches TRBD1 (5 bases). V lost 1 base and J lost 10, with 11 bases in between. The CDR3 extends over 13 amino acids. Germline loops: CDR1 SGHTA, CDR2 FQGNSA.

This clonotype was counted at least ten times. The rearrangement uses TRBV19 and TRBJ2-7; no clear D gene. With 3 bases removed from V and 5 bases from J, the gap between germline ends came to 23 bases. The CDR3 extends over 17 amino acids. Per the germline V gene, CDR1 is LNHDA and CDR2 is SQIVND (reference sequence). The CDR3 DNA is TGTGCCAGTAGTATGATCTACCAGTCTGGAGTAACGCACGAGCAGTACTTC. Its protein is CASSMIYQSGVTHEQYF.

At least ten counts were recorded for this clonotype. CDR3 nucleotides: TGTGCCAGCAGTTTCGCAGGGGAGAATCAGCCCCAGCATTTT. This encodes CASSFAGENQPQHF. The chain uses TRBV28 and TRBJ1-5; D possibly corresponds to TRBD1 (6 bases). The V end was cut by 3 bases, the J end by 4 bases, with 10 bases between. CDR3 length equals 14 residues. Germline V lookup: CDR1 MDHEN, CDR2 SYDVKM.

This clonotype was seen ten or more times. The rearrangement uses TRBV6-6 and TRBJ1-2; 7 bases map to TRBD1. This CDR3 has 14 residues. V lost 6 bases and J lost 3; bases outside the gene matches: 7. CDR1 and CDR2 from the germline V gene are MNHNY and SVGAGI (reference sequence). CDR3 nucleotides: TGTGCCAGCAGGTATACCGGGACAGACTATGGCTACACCTTC. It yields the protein CASRYTGTDYGYTF.

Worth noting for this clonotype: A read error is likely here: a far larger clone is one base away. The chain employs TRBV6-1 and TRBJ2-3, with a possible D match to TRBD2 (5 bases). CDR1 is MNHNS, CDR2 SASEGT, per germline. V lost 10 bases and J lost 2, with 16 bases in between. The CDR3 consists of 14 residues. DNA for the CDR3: TGTGCCAACAGATCCGGACTTCACACAGATACGCAGTATTTT. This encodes CANRSGLHTDTQYF.

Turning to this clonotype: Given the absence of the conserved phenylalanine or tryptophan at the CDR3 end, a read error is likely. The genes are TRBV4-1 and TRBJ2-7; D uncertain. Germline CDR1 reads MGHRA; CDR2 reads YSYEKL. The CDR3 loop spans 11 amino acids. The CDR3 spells CANSQGYEQYI. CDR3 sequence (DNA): TGCGCCAACAGCCAAGGCTACGAGCAGTACATC.

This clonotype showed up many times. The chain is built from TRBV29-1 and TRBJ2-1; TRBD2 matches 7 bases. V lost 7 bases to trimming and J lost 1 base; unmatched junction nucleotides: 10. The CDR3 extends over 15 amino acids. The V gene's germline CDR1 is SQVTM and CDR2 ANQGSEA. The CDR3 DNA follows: TGCAGCGCCCGAAAGCGGGGTCTTTCCTACAATGAGCAGTTCTTC. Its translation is CSARKRGLSYNEQFF.

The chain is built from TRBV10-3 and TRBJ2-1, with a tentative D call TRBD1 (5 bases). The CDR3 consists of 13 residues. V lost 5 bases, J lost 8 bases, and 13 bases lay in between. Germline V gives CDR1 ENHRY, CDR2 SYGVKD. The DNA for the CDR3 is TGTGCCATCAGTTTTACTTTCAGGGATGAGCAGTTCTTC. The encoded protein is CAISFTFRDEQFF.

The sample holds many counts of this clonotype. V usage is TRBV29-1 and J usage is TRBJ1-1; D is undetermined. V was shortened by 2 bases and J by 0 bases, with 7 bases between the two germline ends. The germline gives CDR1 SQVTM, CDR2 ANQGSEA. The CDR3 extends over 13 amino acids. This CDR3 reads CSVEWELNTEAFF. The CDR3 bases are TGCAGCGTTGAATGGGAGCTGAACACTGAAGCTTTCTTT.